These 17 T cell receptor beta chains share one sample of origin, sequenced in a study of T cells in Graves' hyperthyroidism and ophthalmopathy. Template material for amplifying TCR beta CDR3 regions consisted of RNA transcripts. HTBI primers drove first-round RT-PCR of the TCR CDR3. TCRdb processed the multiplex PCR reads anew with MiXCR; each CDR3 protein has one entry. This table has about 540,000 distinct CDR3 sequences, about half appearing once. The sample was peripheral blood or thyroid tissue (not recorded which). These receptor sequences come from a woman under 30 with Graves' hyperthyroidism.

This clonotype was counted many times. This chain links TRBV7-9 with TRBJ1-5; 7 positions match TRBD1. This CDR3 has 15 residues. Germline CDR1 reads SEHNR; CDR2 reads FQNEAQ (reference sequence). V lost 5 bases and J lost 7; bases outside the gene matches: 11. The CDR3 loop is CASSPLDREYQPQHF. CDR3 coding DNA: TGTGCCAGCAGCCCCCTCGACAGGGAATACCAGCCCCAGCATTTT.

Here the CDR3 reads CATSSPGTTSYEQYF. The CDR3, as DNA: TGTGCCACCAGCAGCCCCGGGACTACCTCGTACGAGCAGTACTTC. The rearrangement links TRBV15 to TRBJ2-7; the match to TRBD2 covers 7 bases. This CDR3 has 15 amino acids. The V and J ends lost 3 bases and 4 bases, in that order; junction bases with no gene match: 9. Germline CDR1 is LNHNV and CDR2 is YYDKDF (reference sequence).

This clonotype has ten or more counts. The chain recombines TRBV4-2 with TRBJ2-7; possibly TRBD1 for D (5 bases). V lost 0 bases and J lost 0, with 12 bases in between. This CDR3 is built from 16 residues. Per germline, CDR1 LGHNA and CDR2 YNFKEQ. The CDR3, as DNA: TGTGCCAGCAGCCAAGAGTCCCAGGGTTCCTCCTACGAGCAGTACTTC. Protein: CASSQESQGSSYEQYF.

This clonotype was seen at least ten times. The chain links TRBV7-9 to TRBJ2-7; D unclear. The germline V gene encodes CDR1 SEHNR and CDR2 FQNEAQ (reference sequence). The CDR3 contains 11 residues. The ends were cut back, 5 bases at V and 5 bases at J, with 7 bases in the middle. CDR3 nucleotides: TGTGCCAGCAGCCCGAGCGACGAGCAGTACTTC. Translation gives CASSPSDEQYF.

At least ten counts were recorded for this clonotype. The chain's CDR3 is CASSQMGGGRGQPQHF. CDR3 nucleotide sequence: TGCGCCAGCAGCCAAATGGGAGGGGGCCGCGGTCAGCCCCAGCATTTT. J is TRBJ1-5 and V is TRBV4-1; 7 positions agree with TRBD1. This CDR3 region has 16 residues. The ends lost 2 bases at V and 6 bases at J; junction bases unmatched: 10. Germline loops: CDR1 MGHRA, CDR2 YSYEKL.

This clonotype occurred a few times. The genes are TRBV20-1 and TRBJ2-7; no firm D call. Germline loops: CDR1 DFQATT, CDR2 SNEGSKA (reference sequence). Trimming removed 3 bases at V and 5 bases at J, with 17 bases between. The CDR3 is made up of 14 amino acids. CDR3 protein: CSASLGGAVDEQYF. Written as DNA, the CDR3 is TGCAGTGCTAGTCTTGGCGGAGCCGTCGACGAGCAGTACTTC.

CDR3 nucleotides: TGCGCCAGCAGCCAAACGGGACAGAGCACAGATACGCAGTATTTT. It translates to CASSQTGQSTDTQYF. This chain joins TRBV5-1 and TRBJ2-3; 7 positions agree with TRBD1. Germline assignment: CDR1 SGHRS and CDR2 YFSETQ. Trimming cost V 4 bases and J 0 bases; bases outside gene matches: 5. The CDR3 has 15 amino acids.

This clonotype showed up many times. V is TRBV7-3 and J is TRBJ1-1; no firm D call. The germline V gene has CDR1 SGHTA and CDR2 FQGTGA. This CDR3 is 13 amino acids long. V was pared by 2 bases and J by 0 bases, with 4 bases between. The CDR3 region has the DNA TGTGCCAGCAGCTTATATGTGAACACTGAAGCTTTCTTT. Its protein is CASSLYVNTEAFF. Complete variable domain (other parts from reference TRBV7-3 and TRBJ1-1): GAGVSQTPSNKVTEKGKYVELRCDPISGHTALYWYRQSLGQGPEFLIYFQGTGAADDSGLPNDRFFAVRPEGSVSTLKIQRTERGDSAVYLCASSLYVNTEAFFGQGTRLTVV.

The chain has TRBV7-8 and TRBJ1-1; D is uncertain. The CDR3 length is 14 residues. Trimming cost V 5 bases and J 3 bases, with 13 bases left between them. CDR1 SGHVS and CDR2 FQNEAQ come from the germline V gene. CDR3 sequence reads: CASSPSGNDTEAFF. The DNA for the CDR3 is TGTGCCAGCAGCCCCAGCGGGAATGACACTGAAGCTTTCTTT. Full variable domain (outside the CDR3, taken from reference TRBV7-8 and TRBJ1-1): GAGVSQSPRYKVAKRGQDVALRCDPISGHVSLFWYQQALGQGPEFLTYFQNEAQLDKSGLPSDRFFAERPEGSVSTLKIQRTQQEDSAVYLCASSPSGNDTEAFFGQGTRLTVV.

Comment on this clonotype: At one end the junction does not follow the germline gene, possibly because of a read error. CDR3 residues: CVTSDEPSGTNEQFF. DNA of the CDR3: TGTGTCACCAGTGATGAGCCCAGCGGAACAAATGAGCAGTTCTTC. The chain joins TRBV24-1 to TRBJ2-1, with D perhaps matching TRBD2 (5 bases). Germline V gene sequence: CDR1 KGHDR, CDR2 SFDVKD. This CDR3 has 15 residues.

CDR3 region: CASSATGGTQPQHF. DNA for the CDR3: TGTGCCAGCAGTGCCACAGGGGGCACTCAGCCCCAGCATTTT. The chain has TRBV25-1 and TRBJ1-5; 9 bases are shared with TRBD1. With 4 bases clipped from V and 6 bases from J, the junction kept 4 bases outside the gene matches. Germline values: CDR1 MGHDK, CDR2 SYGVNS. This CDR3 is 14 amino acids long. Complete variable domain (other parts from reference TRBV25-1 and TRBJ1-5): EADIYQTPRYLVIGTGKKITLECSQTMGHDKMYWYQQDPGMELHLIHYSYGVNSTEKGDLSSESTVSRIRTEHFPLTLESARPSHTSQYLCASSATGGTQPQHFGDGTRLSIL.

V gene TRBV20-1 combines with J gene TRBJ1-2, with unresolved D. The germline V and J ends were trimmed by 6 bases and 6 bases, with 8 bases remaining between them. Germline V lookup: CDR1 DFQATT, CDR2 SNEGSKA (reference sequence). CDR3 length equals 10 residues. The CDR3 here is CSAGGHGYTF. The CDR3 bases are TGCAGTGCGGGAGGGCATGGCTACACCTTC.

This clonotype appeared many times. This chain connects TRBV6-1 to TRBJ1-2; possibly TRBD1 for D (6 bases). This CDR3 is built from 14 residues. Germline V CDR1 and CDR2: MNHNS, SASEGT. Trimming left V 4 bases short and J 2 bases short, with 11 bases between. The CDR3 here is CASSVMTGNYGYTF. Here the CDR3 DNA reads TGTGCCAGCAGTGTTATGACAGGAAACTATGGCTACACCTTC.

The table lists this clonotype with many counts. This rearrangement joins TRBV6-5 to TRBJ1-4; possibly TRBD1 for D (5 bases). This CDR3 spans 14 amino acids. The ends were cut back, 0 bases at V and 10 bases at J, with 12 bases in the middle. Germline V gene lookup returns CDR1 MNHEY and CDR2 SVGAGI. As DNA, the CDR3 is TGTGCCAGCAGTTACTCTTACGGGGGAGGAAAACTGTTTTTT. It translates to CASSYSYGGGKLFF.

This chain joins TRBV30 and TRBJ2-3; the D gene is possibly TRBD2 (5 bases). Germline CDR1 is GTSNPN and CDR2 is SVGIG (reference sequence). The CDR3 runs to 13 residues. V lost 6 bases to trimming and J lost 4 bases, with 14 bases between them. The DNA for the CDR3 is TGTGCCTGCCCCGGCGAGGGTCCAGATACGCAGTATTTT. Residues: CACPGEGPDTQYF.

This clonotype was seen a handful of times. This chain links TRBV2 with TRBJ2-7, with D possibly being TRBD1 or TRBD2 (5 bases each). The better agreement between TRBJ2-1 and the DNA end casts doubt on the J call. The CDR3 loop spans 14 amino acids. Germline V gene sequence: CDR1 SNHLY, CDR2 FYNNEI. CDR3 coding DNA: TGTGCCAGCAGAGACTCCGGGACCAACGATGAGCAGTTCTTC. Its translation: CASRDSGTNDEQFF.

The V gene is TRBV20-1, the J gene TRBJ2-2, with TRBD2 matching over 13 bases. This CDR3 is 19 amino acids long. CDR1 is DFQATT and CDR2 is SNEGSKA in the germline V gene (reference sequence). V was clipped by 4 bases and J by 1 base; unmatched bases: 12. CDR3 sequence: CSAKGYGTSGIGNTGELFF. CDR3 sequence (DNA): TGCAGTGCTAAAGGATATGGGACTAGCGGGATCGGGAACACCGGGGAGCTGTTTTTT.